One and the same sample provided the 5 T cell receptor beta chains below, sequenced in a study of blood T cell repertoires in COVID-19. The data were produced by immunoSEQ multiplex PCR, yet TCRdb's version contains in-frame clones alone and is incomplete. The sample comprises about 270,000 clones, around 86% of which are singletons, and about 8.6% rests with the top ten. The source material was peripheral blood. These TCRs come from a man aged 35 to 55 with active or convalescent COVID-19.

This clone was picked up one time. V is TRBV9 and J is TRBJ2-5; 11 bases map to TRBD2. This CDR3 comprises 17 residues. Germline-derived CDR1 and CDR2 are SGDLS and YYNGEE. J was trimmed by 0 bases and V by 2 bases; bases with no gene match: 6. This CDR3 reads CASSVGLADAHQETQYF. DNA for the CDR3: TGTGCCAGCAGCGTGGGACTAGCGGATGCACACCAAGAGACCCAGTACTTC.

The CDR3 protein is CSVAGPETQYF. CDR3 bases: TGCAGCGTTGCAGGGCCGGAGACCCAGTACTTC. The rearrangement uses TRBV29-1 and TRBJ2-5; D might be TRBD1 (5 bases). Germline lookup yields CDR1 SQVTM and CDR2 ANQGSEA. The CDR3 is 11 amino acids. V lost 4 bases and J lost 5, with 8 bases in between.

The CDR3 loop reads CASSVVGGDTEAFF. The DNA for the CDR3 is TGTGCCAGCAGCGTAGTAGGAGGGGACACTGAAGCTTTCTTT. The genes are TRBV9 and TRBJ1-1, with a weak D call TRBD1 (5 bases). Germline V gene data show CDR1 as SGDLS and CDR2 as YYNGEE. This CDR3 is 14 amino acids long. The V gene lost 0 bases and the J gene lost 3 bases, with 9 bases spanning the gap.

V usage is TRBV6-1 and J usage is TRBJ1-5; no firm D call. CDR1 is MNHNS and CDR2 is SASEGT in the germline V gene. V was cut by 2 bases and J by 0 bases, with 8 bases left in between. The CDR3 extends over 15 amino acids. The CDR3 region is CASSERRLSNQPQHF. The CDR3 bases are TGTGCCAGCAGTGAAAGGAGGCTTAGCAATCAGCCCCAGCATTTT.

This chain uses TRBV7-3 with TRBJ2-3, with 10 bases identical to TRBD2. V lost 2 bases and J lost 4; bases outside the gene matches: 15. Germline CDR1 SGHTA, CDR2 FQGTGA. CDR3 size: 19 residues. CDR3 residues: CASSLRPPSSGSFADTQYF. The DNA of the CDR3 is TGTGCCAGCAGCTTACGCCCTCCGTCTAGCGGGAGTTTCGCAGATACGCAGTATTTT.